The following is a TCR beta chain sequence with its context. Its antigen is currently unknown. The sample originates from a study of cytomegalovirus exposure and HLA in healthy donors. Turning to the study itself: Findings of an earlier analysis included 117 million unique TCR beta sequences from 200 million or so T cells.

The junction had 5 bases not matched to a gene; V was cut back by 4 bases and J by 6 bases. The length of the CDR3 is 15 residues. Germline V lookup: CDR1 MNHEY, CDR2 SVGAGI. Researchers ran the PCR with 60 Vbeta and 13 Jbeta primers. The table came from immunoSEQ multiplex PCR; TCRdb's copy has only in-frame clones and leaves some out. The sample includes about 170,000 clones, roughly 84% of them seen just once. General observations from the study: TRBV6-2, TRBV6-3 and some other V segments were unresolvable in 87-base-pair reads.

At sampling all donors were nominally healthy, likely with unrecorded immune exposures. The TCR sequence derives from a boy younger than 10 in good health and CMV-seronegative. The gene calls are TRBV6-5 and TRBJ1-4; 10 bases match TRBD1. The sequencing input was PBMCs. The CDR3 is CASSSTGTGDEKLFF. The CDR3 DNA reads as TGTGCCAGCAGTTCCACCGGGACAGGGGATGAAAAACTGTTTTTT.